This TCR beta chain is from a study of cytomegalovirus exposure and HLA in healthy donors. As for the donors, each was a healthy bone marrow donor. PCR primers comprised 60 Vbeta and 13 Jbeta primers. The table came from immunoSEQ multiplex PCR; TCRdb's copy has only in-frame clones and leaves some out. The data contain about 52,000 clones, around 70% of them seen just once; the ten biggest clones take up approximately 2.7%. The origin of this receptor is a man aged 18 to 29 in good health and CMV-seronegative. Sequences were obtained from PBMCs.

In DNA form, the CDR3 reads TGTGCCAGCAGTGAGACAGGCGCGTATGGCTACACCTTC. The encoded protein is CASSETGAYGYTF. The chain couples TRBV6-4 to TRBJ1-2; maybe TRBD1 (6 bases). The germline CDR1 and CDR2 sequences are MRHNA and SNTAGT. The V end lost 3 bases, the J end lost 5 bases, and 10 bases lay between the germline ends. The CDR3 has 13 residues.